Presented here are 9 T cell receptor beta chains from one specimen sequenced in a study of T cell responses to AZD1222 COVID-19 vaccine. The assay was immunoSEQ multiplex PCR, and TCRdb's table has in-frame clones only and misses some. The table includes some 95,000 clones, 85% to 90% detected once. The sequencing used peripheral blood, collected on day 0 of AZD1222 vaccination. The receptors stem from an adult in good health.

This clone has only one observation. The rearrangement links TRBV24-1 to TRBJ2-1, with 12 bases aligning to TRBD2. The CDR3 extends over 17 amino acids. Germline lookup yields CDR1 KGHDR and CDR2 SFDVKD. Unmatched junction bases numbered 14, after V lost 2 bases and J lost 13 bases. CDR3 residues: CATSDSTARTSGARQFF. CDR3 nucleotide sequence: TGTGCCACCAGTGATTCGACGGCACGGACTAGCGGGGCTCGTCAGTTCTTC.

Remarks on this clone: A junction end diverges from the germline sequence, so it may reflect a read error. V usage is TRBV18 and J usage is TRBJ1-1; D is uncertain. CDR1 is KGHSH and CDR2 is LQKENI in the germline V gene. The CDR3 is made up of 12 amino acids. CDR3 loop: CASSPTSEASGF. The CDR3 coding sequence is TGTGCCAGCTCACCGACGTCGGAAGCTAGTGGCTTT.

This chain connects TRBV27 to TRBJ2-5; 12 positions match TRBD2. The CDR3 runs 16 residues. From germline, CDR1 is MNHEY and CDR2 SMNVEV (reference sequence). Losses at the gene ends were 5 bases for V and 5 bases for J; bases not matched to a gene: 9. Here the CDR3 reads CASSPWTSGAWETQYF. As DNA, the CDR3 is TGTGCCAGCAGTCCGTGGACTAGCGGGGCGTGGGAGACCCAGTACTTC.

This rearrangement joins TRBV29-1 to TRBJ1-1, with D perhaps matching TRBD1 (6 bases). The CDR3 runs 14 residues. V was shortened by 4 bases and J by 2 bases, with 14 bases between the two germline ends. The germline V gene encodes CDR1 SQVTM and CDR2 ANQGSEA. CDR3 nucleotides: TGCAGCGTTGTATCCGGACAGACAAACACTGAAGCTTTCTTT. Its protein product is CSVVSGQTNTEAFF.

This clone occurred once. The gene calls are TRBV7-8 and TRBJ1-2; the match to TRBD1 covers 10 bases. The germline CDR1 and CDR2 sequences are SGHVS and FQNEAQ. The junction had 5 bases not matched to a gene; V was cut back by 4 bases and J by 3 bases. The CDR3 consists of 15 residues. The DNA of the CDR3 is TGTGCCAGCAGCTCTTCGGACAGGGGGGACTATGGCTACACCTTC. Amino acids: CASSSSDRGDYGYTF. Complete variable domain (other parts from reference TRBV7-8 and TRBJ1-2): GAGVSQSPRYKVAKRGQDVALRCDPISGHVSLFWYQQALGQGPEFLTYFQNEAQLDKSGLPSDRFFAERPEGSVSTLKIQRTQQEDSAVYLCASSSSDRGDYGYTFGSGTRLTVV.

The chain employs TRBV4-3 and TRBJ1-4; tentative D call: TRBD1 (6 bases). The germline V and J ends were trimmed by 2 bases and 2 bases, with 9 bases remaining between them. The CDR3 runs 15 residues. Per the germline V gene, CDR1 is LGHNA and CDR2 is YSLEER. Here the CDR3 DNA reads TGCGCCAGCAGCCAATCCAGGGGCACTAATGAAAAACTGTTTTTT. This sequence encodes CASSQSRGTNEKLFF.

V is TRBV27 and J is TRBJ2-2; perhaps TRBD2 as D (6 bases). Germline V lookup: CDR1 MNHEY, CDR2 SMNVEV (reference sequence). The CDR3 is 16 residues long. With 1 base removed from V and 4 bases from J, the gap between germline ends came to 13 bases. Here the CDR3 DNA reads TGTGCCAGCAGTTTATTTCGGGGGTCGGCCACCGGGGAGCTGTTTTTT. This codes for CASSLFRGSATGELFF.

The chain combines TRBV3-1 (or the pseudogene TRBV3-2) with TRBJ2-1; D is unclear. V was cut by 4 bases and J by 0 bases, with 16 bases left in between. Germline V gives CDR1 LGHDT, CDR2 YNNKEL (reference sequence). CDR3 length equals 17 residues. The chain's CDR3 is CASSLTHSRSSYNEQFF. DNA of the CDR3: TGTGCCAGCAGCCTTACACACAGTAGGAGCTCCTACAATGAGCAGTTCTTC.

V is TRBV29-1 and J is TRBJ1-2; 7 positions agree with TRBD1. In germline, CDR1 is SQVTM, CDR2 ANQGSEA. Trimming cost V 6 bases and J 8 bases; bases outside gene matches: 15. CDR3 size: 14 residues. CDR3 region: CSVPRGGALPGYTF. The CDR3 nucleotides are TGCAGCGTCCCCCGAGGGGGCGCTTTGCCCGGCTACACCTTC.